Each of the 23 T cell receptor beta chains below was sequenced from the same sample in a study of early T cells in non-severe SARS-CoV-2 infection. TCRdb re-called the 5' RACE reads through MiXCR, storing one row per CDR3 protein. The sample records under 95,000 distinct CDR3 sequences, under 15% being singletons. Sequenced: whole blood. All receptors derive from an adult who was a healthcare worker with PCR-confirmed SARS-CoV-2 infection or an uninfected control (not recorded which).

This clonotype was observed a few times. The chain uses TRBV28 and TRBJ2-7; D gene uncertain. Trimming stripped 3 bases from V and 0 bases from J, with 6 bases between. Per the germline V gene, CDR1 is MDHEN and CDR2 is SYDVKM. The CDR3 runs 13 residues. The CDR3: CASSFTNSYEQYF. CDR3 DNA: TGTGCCAGCAGTTTTACTAACTCCTACGAGCAGTACTTC. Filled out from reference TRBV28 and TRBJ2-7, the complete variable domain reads DVKVTQSSRYLVKRTGEKVFLECVQDMDHENMFWYRQDPGLGLRLIYFSYDVKMKEKGDIPEGYSVSREKKERFSLILESASTNQTSMYLCASSFTNSYEQYFGPGTRLTVT.

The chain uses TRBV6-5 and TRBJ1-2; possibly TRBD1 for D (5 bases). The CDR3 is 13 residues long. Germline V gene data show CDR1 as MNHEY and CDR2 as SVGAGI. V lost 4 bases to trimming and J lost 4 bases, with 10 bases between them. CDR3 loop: CASSFRQGYGYTF. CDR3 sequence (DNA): TGTGCCAGCAGTTTTAGGCAGGGCTATGGCTACACCTTC.

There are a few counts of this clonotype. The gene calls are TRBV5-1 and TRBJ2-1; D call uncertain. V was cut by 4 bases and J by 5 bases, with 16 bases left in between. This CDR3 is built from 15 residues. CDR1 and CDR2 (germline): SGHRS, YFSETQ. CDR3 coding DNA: TGCGCCAGCAGCCCGGCAGGCCCAATTGACAATGAGCAGTTCTTC. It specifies CASSPAGPIDNEQFF.

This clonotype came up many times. The CDR3 here is CASTGLGYNEQFF. The CDR3 nucleotides read TGTGCCAGCACAGGACTAGGCTACAATGAGCAGTTCTTC. This chain uses TRBV6-2 or TRBV6-3 with TRBJ2-1; 7 nucleotides line up with TRBD2. Germline V gives CDR1 MNHEY, CDR2 SVGEGT. The CDR3 length is 13 residues. J gave up 3 bases and V 7 bases, and 3 bases lay outside the gene matches.

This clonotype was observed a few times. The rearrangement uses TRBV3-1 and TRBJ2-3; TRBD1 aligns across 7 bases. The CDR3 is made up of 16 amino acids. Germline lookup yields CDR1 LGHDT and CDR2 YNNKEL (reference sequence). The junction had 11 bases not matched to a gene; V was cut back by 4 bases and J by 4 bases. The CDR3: CASSPSGWDRPDTQYF. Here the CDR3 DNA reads TGTGCCAGCAGCCCCTCTGGATGGGACAGACCAGATACGCAGTATTTT.

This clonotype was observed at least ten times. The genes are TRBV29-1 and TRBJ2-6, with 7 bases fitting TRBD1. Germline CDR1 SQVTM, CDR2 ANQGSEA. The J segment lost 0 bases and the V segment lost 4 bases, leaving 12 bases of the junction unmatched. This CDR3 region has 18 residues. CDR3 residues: CSVGTGQVTFSGANVLTF. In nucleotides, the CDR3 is TGCAGCGTTGGTACTGGACAGGTTACTTTCTCTGGGGCCAACGTCCTGACTTTC.

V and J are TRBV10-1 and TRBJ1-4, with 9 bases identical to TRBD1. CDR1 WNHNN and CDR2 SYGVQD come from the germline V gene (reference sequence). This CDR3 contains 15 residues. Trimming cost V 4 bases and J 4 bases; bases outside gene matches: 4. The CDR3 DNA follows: TGCGCCAGCAGTGTGGGACAGGGACATAATGAAAAACTGTTTTTT. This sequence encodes CASSVGQGHNEKLFF.

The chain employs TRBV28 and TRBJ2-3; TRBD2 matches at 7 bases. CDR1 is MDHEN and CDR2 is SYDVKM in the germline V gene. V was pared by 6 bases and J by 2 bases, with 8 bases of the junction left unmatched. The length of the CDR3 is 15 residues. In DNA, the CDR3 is TGTGCCAGCAGCCCCGTGGCGGGAGCCACAGATACGCAGTATTTT. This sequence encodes CASSPVAGATDTQYF.

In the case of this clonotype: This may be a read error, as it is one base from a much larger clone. The CDR3 sequence is CARSLTENTEAFF. CDR3 nucleotide sequence: TGCGCCAGAAGCTTGACAGAGAACACTGAAGCTTTCTTT. The rearrangement links TRBV5-1 to TRBJ1-1; tentative D call: TRBD1 (5 bases). This CDR3 spans 13 amino acids. Germline values: CDR1 SGHRS, CDR2 YFSETQ.

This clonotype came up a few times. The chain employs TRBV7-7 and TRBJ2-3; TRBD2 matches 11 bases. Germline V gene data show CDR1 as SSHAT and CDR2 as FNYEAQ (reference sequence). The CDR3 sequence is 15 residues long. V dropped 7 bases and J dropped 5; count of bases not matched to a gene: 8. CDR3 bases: TGTGCCAGCACCCCGACTAGCGGGATGGGAGATACGCAGTATTTT. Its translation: CASTPTSGMGDTQYF. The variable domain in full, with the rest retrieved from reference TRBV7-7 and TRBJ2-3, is GAGVSQSPRYKVTKRGQDVTLRCDPISSHATLYWYQQALGQGPEFLTYFNYEAQPDKSGLPSDRFSAERPEGSISTLTIQRTEQRDSAMYRCASTPTSGMGDTQYFGPGTRLTVL.

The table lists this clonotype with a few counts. CDR3 residues: CASSPAGGGSSNQPQHF. As DNA, the CDR3 is TGTGCCAGCTCACCGGCGGGGGGCGGTAGTAGCAATCAGCCCCAGCATTTT. The genes are TRBV18 and TRBJ1-5, with TRBD1 as a possible D gene (6 bases). V was shortened by 3 bases and J by 0 bases, with 15 bases between the two germline ends. The CDR3 has 17 amino acids. Germline CDR1 reads KGHSH; CDR2 reads LQKENI.

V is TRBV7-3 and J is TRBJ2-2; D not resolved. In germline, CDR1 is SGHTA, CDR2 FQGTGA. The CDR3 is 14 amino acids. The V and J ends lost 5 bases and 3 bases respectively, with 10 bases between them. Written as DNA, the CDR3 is TGTGCCAGCAGCGGCAGCTCCTACACCGGGGAGCTGTTTTTT. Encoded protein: CASSGSSYTGELFF.

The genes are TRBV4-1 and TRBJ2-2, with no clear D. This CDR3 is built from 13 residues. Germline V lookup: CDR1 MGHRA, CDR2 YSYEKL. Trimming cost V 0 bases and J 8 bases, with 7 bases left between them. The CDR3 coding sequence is TGCGCCAGCAGCCAAGATCGAACGGGGGAGCTGTTTTTT. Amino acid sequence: CASSQDRTGELFF.

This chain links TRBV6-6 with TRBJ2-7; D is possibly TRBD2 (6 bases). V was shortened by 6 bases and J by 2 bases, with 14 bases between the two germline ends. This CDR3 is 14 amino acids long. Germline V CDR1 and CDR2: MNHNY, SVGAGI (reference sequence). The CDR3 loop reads CASRGSGAPYEQYF. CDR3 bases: TGTGCCAGCAGGGGGTCGGGAGCCCCCTACGAGCAGTACTTC.

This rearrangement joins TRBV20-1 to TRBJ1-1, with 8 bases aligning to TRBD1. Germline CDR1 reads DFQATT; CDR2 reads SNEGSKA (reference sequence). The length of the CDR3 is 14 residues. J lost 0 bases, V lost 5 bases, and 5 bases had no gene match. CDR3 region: CSAGTGVLNTEAFF. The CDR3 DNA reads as TGCAGTGCTGGGACAGGAGTTCTGAACACTGAAGCTTTCTTT.

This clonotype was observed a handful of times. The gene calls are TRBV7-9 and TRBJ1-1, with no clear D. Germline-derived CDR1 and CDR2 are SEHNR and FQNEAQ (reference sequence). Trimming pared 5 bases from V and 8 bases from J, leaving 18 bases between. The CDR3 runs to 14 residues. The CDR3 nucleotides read TGTGCCAGCAGCCCCCCTGGAGGCAGATTAGAAGCTTTCTTT. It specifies CASSPPGGRLEAFF.

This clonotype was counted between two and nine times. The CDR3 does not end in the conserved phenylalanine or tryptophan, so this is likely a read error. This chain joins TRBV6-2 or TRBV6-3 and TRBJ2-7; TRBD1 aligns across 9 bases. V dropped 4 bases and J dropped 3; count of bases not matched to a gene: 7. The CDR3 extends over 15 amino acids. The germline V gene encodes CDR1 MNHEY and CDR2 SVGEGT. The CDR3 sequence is CASSLRPTGGYEQYL. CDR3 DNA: TGTGCCAGCAGTTTAAGACCGACAGGGGGCTACGAGCAGTACTTG.

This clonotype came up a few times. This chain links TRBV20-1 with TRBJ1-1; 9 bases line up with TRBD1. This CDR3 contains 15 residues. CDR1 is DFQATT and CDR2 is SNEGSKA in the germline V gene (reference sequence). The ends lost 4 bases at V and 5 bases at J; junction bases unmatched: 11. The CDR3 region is CSAKNTGGGTTEAFF. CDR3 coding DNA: TGCAGTGCTAAAAATACAGGGGGCGGAACTACTGAAGCTTTCTTT.

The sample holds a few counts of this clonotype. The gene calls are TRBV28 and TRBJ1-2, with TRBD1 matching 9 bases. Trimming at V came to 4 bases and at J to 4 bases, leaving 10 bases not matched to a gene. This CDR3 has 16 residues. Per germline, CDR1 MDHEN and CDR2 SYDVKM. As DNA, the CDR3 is TGTGCCAGCAGTTCAACCGGGACAGGGATTGGCTATGGCTACACCTTC. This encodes CASSSTGTGIGYGYTF.

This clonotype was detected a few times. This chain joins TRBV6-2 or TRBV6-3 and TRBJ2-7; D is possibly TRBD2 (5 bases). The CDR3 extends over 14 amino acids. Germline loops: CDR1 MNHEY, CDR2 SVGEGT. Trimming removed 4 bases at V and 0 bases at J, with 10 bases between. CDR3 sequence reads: CASSSGGSSYEQYF. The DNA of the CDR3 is TGTGCCAGCAGTTCAGGCGGGTCCTCCTACGAGCAGTACTTC.

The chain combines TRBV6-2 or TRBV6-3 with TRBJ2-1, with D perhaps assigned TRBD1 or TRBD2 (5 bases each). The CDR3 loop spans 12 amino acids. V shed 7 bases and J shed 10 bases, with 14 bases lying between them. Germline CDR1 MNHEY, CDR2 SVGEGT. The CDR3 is CASTGAPGEQFF. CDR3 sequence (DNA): TGTGCCAGCACCGGGGCGCCGGGGGAGCAGTTCTTC.

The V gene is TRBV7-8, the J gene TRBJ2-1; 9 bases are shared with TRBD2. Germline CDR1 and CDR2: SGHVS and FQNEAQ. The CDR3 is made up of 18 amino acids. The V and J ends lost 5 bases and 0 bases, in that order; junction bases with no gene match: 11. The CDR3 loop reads CASSHYSSGVSSYNEQFF. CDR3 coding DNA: TGTGCCAGCAGCCATTATTCTAGCGGGGTAAGCTCCTACAATGAGCAGTTCTTC.

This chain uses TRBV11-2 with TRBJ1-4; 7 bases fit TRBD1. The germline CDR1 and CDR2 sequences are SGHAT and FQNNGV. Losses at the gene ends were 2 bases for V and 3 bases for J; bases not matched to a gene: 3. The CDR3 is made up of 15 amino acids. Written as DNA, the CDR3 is TGTGCCAGCAGCTTAACCAGGGGGGCTAATGAAAAACTGTTTTTT. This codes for CASSLTRGANEKLFF.